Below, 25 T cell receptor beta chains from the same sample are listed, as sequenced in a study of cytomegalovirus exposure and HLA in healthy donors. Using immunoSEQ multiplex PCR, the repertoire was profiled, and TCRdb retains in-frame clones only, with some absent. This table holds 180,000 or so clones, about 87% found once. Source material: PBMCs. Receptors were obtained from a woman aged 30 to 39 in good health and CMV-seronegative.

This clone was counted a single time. In DNA, the CDR3 is TGTGCCATTTCCGGGGGGGCAGCGTTGAAAGAGACCCAGTACTTC. Protein product: CAISGGAALKETQYF. The V and J genes are TRBV10-3 and TRBJ2-5, with 8 positions matching TRBD2. J was trimmed by 3 bases and V by 9 bases; bases with no gene match: 12. Germline V gives CDR1 ENHRY, CDR2 SYGVKD. The CDR3 has 15 amino acids.

CDR3 region: CASSPRAGSSTDTQYF. CDR3 coding DNA: TGTGCCAGCAGCCCCAGAGCGGGGAGTAGTACAGATACGCAGTATTTT. V is TRBV11-2 and J is TRBJ2-3; TRBD2 matches at 7 bases. From germline, CDR1 is SGHAT and CDR2 FQNNGV. The CDR3 has 16 residues. Unmatched junction bases numbered 11, after V lost 5 bases and J lost 3 bases.

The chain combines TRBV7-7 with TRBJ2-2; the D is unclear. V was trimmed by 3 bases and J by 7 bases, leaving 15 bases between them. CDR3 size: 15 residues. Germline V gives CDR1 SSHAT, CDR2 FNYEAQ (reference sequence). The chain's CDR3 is CASSFDTTPGGELFF. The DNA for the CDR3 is TGTGCCAGCAGCTTCGACACGACCCCCGGCGGGGAGCTGTTTTTT.

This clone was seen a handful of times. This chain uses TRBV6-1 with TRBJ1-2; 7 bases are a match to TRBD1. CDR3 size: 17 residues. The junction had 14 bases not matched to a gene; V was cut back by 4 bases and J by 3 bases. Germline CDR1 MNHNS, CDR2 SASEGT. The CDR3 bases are TGTGCCAGCAGTGCAGATGCAGGGGGTGTTAAGGACTATGGCTACACCTTC. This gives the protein CASSADAGGVKDYGYTF.

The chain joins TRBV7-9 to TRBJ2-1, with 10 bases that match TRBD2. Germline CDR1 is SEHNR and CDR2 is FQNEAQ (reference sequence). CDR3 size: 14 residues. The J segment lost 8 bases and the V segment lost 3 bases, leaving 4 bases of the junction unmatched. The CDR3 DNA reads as TGTGCCAGCAGCTTCAGCGGGGGGGCCTATGAGCAGTTCTTC. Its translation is CASSFSGGAYEQFF.

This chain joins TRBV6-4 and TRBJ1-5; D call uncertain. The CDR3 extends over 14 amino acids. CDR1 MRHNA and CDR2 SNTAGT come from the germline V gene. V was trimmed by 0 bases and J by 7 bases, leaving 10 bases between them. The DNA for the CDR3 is TGTGCCAGCAGTGACTCAGCGGACGGCCAGCCCCAGCATTTT. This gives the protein CASSDSADGQPQHF.

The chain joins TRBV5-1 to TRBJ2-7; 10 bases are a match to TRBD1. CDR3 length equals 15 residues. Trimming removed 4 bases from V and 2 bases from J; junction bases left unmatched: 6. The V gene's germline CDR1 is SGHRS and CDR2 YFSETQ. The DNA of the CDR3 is TGCGCCAGCAGCCCACGGGGACAGGGGACCTACGAGCAGTACTTC. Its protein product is CASSPRGQGTYEQYF.

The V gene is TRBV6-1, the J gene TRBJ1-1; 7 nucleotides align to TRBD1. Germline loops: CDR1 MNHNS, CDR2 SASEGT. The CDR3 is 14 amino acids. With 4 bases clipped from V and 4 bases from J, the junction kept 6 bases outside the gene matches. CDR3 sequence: CASSAQQGGTEAFF. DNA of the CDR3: TGTGCCAGCAGTGCGCAGCAGGGGGGCACTGAAGCTTTCTTT.

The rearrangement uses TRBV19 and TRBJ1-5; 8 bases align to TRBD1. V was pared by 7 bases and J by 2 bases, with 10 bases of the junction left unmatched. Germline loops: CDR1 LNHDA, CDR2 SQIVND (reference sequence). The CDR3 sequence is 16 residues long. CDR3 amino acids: CASKPRTGSGNQPQHF. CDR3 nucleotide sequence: TGTGCCAGTAAACCAAGGACAGGGTCCGGCAATCAGCCCCAGCATTTT.

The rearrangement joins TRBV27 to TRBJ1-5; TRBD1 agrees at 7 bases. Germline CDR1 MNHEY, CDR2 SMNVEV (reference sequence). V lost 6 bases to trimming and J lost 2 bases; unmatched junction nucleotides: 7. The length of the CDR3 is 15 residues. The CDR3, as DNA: TGTGCCAGCAGACCTTCCGACAGGGGCAATCAGCCCCAGCATTTT. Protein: CASRPSDRGNQPQHF.

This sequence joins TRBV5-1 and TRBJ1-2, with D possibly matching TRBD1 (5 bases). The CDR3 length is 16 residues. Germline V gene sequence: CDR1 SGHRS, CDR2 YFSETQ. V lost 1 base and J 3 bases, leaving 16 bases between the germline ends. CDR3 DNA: TGCGCCAGCAGCTTGATTGGGGGAGGAGATTACTATGGCTACACCTTC. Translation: CASSLIGGGDYYGYTF.

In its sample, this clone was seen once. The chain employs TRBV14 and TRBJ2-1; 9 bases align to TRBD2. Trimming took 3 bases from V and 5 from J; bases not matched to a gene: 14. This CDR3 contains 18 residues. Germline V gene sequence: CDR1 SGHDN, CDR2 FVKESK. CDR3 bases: TGTGCCAGCAGCCATCTCCTAGGGCGGGGGGGCCTGGACAATGAGCAGTTCTTC. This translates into CASSHLLGRGGLDNEQFF.

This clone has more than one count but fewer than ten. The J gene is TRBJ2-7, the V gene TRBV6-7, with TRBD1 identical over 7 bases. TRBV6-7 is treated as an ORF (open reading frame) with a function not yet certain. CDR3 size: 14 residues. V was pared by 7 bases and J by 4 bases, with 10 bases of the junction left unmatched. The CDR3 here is CASTQGGQSYEQYF. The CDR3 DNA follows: TGTGCCAGCACCCAAGGGGGCCAGTCTTACGAGCAGTACTTC.

This chain's CDR3 is CASSLGFSGGSLASPIYNEQFF. The CDR3, as DNA: TGTGCCAGCAGCTTGGGTTTTAGCGGGGGGTCCCTTGCATCCCCAATCTACAATGAGCAGTTCTTC. The rearrangement links TRBV7-6 to TRBJ2-1; 10 bases agree with TRBD2. The CDR3 totals 22 residues. V gave up 3 bases and J gave up 3 bases; unmatched junction bases: 23. Looked up from germline, CDR1 is SGHVS and CDR2 is FNYEAQ.

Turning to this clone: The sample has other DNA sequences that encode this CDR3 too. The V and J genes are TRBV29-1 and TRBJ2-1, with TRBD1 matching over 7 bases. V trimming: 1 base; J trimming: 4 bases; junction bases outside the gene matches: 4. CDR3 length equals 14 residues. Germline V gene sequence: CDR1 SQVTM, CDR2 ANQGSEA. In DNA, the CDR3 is TGCAGCGTTGAAGGAGGGGGCGCATACAATGAGCAGTTCTTC. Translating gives CSVEGGGAYNEQFF.

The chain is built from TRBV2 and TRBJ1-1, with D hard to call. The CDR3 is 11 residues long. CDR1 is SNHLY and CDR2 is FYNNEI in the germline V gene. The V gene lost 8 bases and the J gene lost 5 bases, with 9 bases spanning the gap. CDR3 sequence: CASSRGTEAFF. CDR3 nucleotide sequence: TGTGCCAGCTCCCGCGGGACTGAAGCTTTCTTT.

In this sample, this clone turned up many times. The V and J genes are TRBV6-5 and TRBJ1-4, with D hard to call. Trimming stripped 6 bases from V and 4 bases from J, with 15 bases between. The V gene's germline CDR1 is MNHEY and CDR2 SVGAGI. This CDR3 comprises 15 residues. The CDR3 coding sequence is TGTGCCAGCAGCTCGGATTATCCGGGTAATGAAAAACTGTTTTTT. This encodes CASSSDYPGNEKLFF.

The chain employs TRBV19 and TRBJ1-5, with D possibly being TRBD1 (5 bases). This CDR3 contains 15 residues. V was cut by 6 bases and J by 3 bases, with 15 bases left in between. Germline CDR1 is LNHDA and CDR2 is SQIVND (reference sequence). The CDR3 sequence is CASRGGGGPNQPQHF. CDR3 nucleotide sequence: TGTGCCAGTAGGGGGGGTGGAGGGCCCAATCAGCCCCAGCATTTT.

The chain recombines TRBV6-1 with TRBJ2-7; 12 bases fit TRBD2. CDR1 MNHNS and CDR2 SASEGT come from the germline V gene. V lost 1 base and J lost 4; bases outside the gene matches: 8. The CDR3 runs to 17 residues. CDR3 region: CASSEGPRTSGVYEQYF. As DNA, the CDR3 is TGTGCCAGCAGTGAAGGACCCCGGACTAGCGGGGTATACGAGCAGTACTTC.

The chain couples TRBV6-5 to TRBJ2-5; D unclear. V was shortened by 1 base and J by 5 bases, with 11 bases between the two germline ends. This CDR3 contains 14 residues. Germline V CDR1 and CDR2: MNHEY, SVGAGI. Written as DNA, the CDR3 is TGTGCCAGCAGTTACTTCGGCTCGGGTGAGACCCAGTACTTC. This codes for CASSYFGSGETQYF.

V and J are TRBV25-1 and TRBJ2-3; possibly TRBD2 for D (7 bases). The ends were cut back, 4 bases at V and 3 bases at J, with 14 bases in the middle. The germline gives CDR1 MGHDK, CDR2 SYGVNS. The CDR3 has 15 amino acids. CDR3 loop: CASSVGGGGTDTQYF. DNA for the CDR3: TGTGCCAGCAGTGTAGGGGGGGGAGGGACAGATACGCAGTATTTT.

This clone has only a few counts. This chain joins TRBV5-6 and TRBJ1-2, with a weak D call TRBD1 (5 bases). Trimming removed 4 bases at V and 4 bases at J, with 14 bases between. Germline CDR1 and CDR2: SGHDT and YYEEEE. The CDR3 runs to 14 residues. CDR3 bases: TGTGCCAGCAGCCCCTACCAGGGCGTCTATGGCTACACCTTC. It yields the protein CASSPYQGVYGYTF.

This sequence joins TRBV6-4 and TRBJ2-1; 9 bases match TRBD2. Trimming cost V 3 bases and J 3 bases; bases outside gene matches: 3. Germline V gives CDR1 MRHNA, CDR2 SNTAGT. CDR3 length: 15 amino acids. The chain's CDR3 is CASSEASGVYNEQFF. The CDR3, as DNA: TGTGCCAGCAGTGAAGCTAGCGGGGTCTACAATGAGCAGTTCTTC.

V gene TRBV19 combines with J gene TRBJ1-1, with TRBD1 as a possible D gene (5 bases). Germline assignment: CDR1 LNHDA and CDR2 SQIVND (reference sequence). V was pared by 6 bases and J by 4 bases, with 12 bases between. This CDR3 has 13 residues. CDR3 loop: CASSTGLLTEAFF. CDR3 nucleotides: TGTGCCAGTAGCACGGGACTGCTCACTGAAGCTTTCTTT.

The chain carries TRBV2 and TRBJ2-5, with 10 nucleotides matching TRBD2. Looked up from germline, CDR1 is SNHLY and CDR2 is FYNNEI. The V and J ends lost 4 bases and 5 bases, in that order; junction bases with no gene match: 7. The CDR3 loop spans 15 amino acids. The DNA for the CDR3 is TGTGCCAGCAGTGGAGCGGGGGGGCCTGTGGAGACCCAGTACTTC. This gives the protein CASSGAGGPVETQYF.